Listed here are 16 T cell receptor beta chains from one sample, sequenced in a study of T cells in localized non-small cell lung cancer (TCRdb year 2020). Libraries came from the immunoSEQ multiplex PCR assay. TCRdb mirrors the immuneACCESS table, restricted to in-frame sequences. Some clones are absent from its copies; in checked studies, under half trace to an unresolved V gene, and the reason for the others is unknown. This sample has tens of thousands of clones in its table, and more than 85% of those were observed once. Over 20% of the sample rests with the top ten. The input for sequencing was PBMCs, taken before any cancer treatment. The receptors stem from a man aged 35 to 70 with stage II squamous cell lung carcinoma.

This chain uses TRBV5-1 with TRBJ2-3; no definite D call. The CDR3 length is 12 residues. Germline V CDR1 and CDR2: SGHRS, YFSETQ. Trimming pared 7 bases from V and 0 bases from J, leaving 6 bases between. CDR3 DNA: TGCGCCAGCCTAGGGAGCACAGATACGCAGTATTTT. It encodes CASLGSTDTQYF.

The chain carries TRBV19 and TRBJ1-4, with 7 nucleotides matching TRBD1. Germline V CDR1 and CDR2: LNHDA, SQIVND (reference sequence). CDR3 size: 14 residues. The ends lost 11 bases at V and 5 bases at J; junction bases unmatched: 11. This CDR3 reads CASAPQGGNEKLFF. DNA of the CDR3: TGTGCCTCTGCTCCTCAGGGGGGGAATGAAAAACTGTTTTTT.

The chain joins TRBV29-1 to TRBJ2-1; D assignment may be TRBD1 or TRBD2 (5 bases each). The length of the CDR3 is 16 residues. Germline lookup yields CDR1 SQVTM and CDR2 ANQGSEA. Deletions cut 2 bases from V and 1 base from J, with 15 bases between. CDR3 sequence: CSVESGTGGSYNEQFF. CDR3 nucleotide sequence: TGCAGCGTTGAATCTGGGACGGGTGGGTCCTACAATGAGCAGTTCTTC.

This chain links TRBV11-2 with TRBJ1-1; weak D call: TRBD1 (5 bases). The ends were cut back, 5 bases at V and 1 base at J, with 20 bases in the middle. The CDR3 is made up of 17 amino acids. Germline V gives CDR1 SGHAT, CDR2 FQNNGV. The CDR3, as DNA: TGTGCCAGCAGCCCGCGCCCATTAGGGGCGCGGAACACTGAAGCTTTCTTT. This encodes CASSPRPLGARNTEAFF.

The V gene is TRBV14, the J gene TRBJ2-7; unclear D gene. Germline V gives CDR1 SGHDN, CDR2 FVKESK. With 0 bases removed from V and 3 bases from J, the gap between germline ends came to 3 bases. The CDR3 is 12 amino acids. The CDR3 DNA is TGTGCCAGCAGCCAAGATTTCTACGAGCAGTACTTC. This translates into CASSQDFYEQYF.

The chain joins TRBV30 to TRBJ2-3; the D gene is possibly TRBD2 (6 bases). The CDR3 covers 14 residues. V was clipped by 0 bases and J by 2 bases, with 9 bases between them. CDR1 and CDR2 from the germline V gene are GTSNPN and SVGIG (reference sequence). CDR3: CAWSVRGITDTQYF. The DNA of the CDR3 is TGTGCCTGGAGTGTACGGGGGATCACAGATACGCAGTATTTT.

The chain employs TRBV11-2 and TRBJ2-5; D might be TRBD1 or TRBD2, each matching 5 bases. CDR3 length: 12 residues. V dropped 5 bases and J dropped 9 bases, with 13 bases sitting between them. Germline assignment: CDR1 SGHAT and CDR2 FQNNGV. CDR3 nucleotide sequence: TGTGCCAGCAGCCGGGACCAGGGACCCCAGTACTTC. It specifies CASSRDQGPQYF. The full variable domain, with the rest looked up from reference TRBV11-2 and TRBJ2-5, is EAGVAQSPRYKIIEKRQSVAFWCNPISGHATLYWYQQILGQGPKLLIQFQNNGVVDDSQLPKDRFSAERLKGVDSTLKIQPAKLEDSAVYLCASSRDQGPQYFGPGTRLLVL.

This chain links TRBV5-6 with TRBJ2-1; D call uncertain. The germline gives CDR1 SGHDT, CDR2 YYEEEE. Deletions cut 3 bases from V and 10 bases from J, with 8 bases between. The CDR3 is 11 residues long. In DNA, the CDR3 is TGTGCCAGCAGCTATGGGAAGGAGCAGTTCTTC. It encodes CASSYGKEQFF.

The V call is TRBV12-5, the J call TRBJ1-2; 10 bases match TRBD1. The CDR3 totals 13 residues. Per the germline V gene, CDR1 is LGHNT and CDR2 is FRNRAP. V dropped 5 bases and J dropped 7; count of bases not matched to a gene: 4. The CDR3 DNA reads as TGTGCTAGTGGTCCCGACAGGGGGCTTGGCTACACCTTC. Its protein is CASGPDRGLGYTF.

The gene calls are TRBV29-1 and TRBJ1-2; no clear D. CDR3 length: 14 amino acids. Germline V CDR1 and CDR2: SQVTM, ANQGSEA. V dropped 1 base and J dropped 5 bases, with 14 bases sitting between them. The CDR3 sequence: CSVEGHSTWYGYTF. For the CDR3, the DNA is TGCAGCGTTGAAGGTCACAGCACGTGGTATGGCTACACCTTC. Using reference TRBV29-1 and TRBJ1-2 for the parts outside the CDR3, the full variable domain is SAVISQKPSRDICQRGTSLTIQCQVDSQVTMMFWYRQQPGQSLTLIATANQGSEATYESGFVIDKFPISRPNLTFSTLTVSNMSPEDSSIYLCSVEGHSTWYGYTFGSGTRLTVV.

The chain uses TRBV5-1 and TRBJ2-1; D is perhaps TRBD1 (6 bases). The CDR3 runs to 13 residues. CDR1 and CDR2 (germline): SGHRS, YFSETQ. V shed 3 bases and J shed 8 bases, with 12 bases lying between them. CDR3 in amino acids: CASSSQQGDEQFF. The CDR3 DNA is TGCGCCAGCAGCTCGCAACAGGGCGATGAGCAGTTCTTC.

This chain connects TRBV19 to TRBJ1-3; D call uncertain. V lost 5 bases to trimming and J lost 4 bases, with 6 bases between them. This CDR3 is built from 12 residues. The germline gives CDR1 LNHDA, CDR2 SQIVND (reference sequence). In DNA, the CDR3 is TGTGCCAGTAGTGTGAAGGGAAACACCATATATTTT. It specifies CASSVKGNTIYF.

The chain joins TRBV7-2 to TRBJ1-1; a weak D match, TRBD1 (5 bases). Trimming left V 5 bases short and J 1 base short, with 11 bases between. CDR1 is SGHTA and CDR2 is FQGNSA in the germline V gene. The CDR3 is 14 residues long. The CDR3 DNA reads as TGTGCCAGCAGCCTGTGGGGGACGAACACTGAAGCTTTCTTT. This gives the protein CASSLWGTNTEAFF.

The chain recombines TRBV28 with TRBJ1-5; D gene ambiguous. Looked up from germline, CDR1 is MDHEN and CDR2 is SYDVKM. The CDR3 is 17 amino acids. The V gene lost 2 bases and the J gene lost 6 bases, with 20 bases spanning the gap. Written as DNA, the CDR3 is TGTGCCAGCAGTTTACCTTCCGCGGGCATCCGCTCTCAGCCCCAGCATTTT. This encodes CASSLPSAGIRSQPQHF. Using reference TRBV28 and TRBJ1-5 for the parts outside the CDR3, the full variable domain is DVKVTQSSRYLVKRTGEKVFLECVQDMDHENMFWYRQDPGLGLRLIYFSYDVKMKEKGDIPEGYSVSREKKERFSLILESASTNQTSMYLCASSLPSAGIRSQPQHFGDGTRLSIL.

This chain joins TRBV10-3 and TRBJ2-3, with D possibly being TRBD2 (6 bases). Germline V CDR1 and CDR2: ENHRY, SYGVKD. V lost 3 bases to trimming and J lost 2 bases, with 12 bases between them. This CDR3 spans 15 amino acids. CDR3 coding DNA: TGTGCCATCAGTGACACGGGAGCGAACACAGATACGCAGTATTTT. This translates into CAISDTGANTDTQYF.

This clone occurred once. The genes are TRBV28 and TRBJ1-2, with 9 nucleotides matching TRBD1. Trimming removed 3 bases from V and 6 bases from J; junction bases left unmatched: 5. Germline CDR1 is MDHEN and CDR2 is SYDVKM. The CDR3 covers 14 residues. Here the CDR3 DNA reads TGTGCCAGCAGTTTCGGGACAGGGTGGGATGGCTACACCTTC. Amino acid sequence: CASSFGTGWDGYTF.